Listed below are T cell receptor beta chains from one sample, sequenced in a study of T cells in Graves' hyperthyroidism and ophthalmopathy. Via MiXCR, TCRdb re-called the multiplex PCR reads, giving one row per CDR3 protein. The sample shows about 600,000 distinct CDR3 sequences, approximately 15% of them seen only once. Material: blood. These receptors were taken from a woman between 35 and 50 years old with Graves' ophthalmopathy. Each CDR3 is given without its conserved first and last residue. Each record gives: J gene, V gene, CDR3 protein.

j_call: TRBJ2-5
v_call: TRBV30
cdr3_aa: AWAQETLAETQY

j_call: TRBJ1-2
v_call: TRBV4-1
cdr3_aa: ASSQEAPPRGRGYT

j_call: TRBJ2-2
v_call: TRBV12-3/TRBV12-4
cdr3_aa: ASWELGNGELF

j_call: TRBJ1-1
v_call: TRBV5-1
cdr3_aa: ASSKETGGNTEAF

j_call: TRBJ1-2
v_call: TRBV28
cdr3_aa: ASSLLTRSHGYT

j_call: TRBJ2-5
v_call: TRBV11-1
cdr3_aa: ASSLGGTGSPLQETQY

j_call: TRBJ2-3
v_call: TRBV20-1
cdr3_aa: SAASGGHTDTQY

j_call: TRBJ2-7
v_call: TRBV20-1
cdr3_aa: SAKQGFDSYEQY

j_call: TRBJ1-2
v_call: TRBV6-2/TRBV6-3
cdr3_aa: ASSPQGGNYGYA

j_call: TRBJ2-6
v_call: TRBV4-1
cdr3_aa: ASSQVGSGANVLT

j_call: TRBJ2-1
v_call: TRBV28
cdr3_aa: ASSTGTEYNEQF

j_call: TRBJ2-7
v_call: TRBV29-1
cdr3_aa: SVGKAPSYEQY

j_call: TRBJ1-3
v_call: TRBV20-1
cdr3_aa: SASLGVSAGEGNTIY

j_call: TRBJ2-3
v_call: TRBV30
cdr3_aa: AWSVQSSTDTQY

j_call: TRBJ2-7
v_call: TRBV2
cdr3_aa: ASSEAFFEQY

j_call: TRBJ2-1
v_call: TRBV12-3/TRBV12-4
cdr3_aa: ASSRDLVNAEQF

j_call: TRBJ2-3
v_call: TRBV7-8
cdr3_aa: ASSYHNRAAVDTQY

j_call: TRBJ2-1
v_call: TRBV10-2
cdr3_aa: ATGPMGRSSYNEQF

j_call: TRBJ2-7
v_call: TRBV20-1
cdr3_aa: SARDPRGGGEQY

j_call: TRBJ2-3
v_call: TRBV7-9
cdr3_aa: ASSLGLAGSDTQY

j_call: TRBJ2-3
v_call: TRBV11-2
cdr3_aa: ASSPNRGGADTQY

j_call: TRBJ2-3
v_call: TRBV18
cdr3_aa: ASSPRDGTGGPGTQY

j_call: TRBJ2-3
v_call: TRBV5-5
cdr3_aa: ASSWTASRTTDTQY

j_call: TRBJ2-3
v_call: TRBV20-1
cdr3_aa: SALGTGGRDTQY

j_call: TRBJ2-2
v_call: TRBV13
cdr3_aa: ASSVTGGGNTGELF

j_call: TRBJ2-5
v_call: TRBV5-6
cdr3_aa: ASSLVDRGGETQY

j_call: TRBJ2-5
v_call: TRBV29-1
cdr3_aa: SVVWARTLQETQY

j_call: TRBJ2-3
v_call: TRBV10-3
cdr3_aa: AISESRTRIMNTQY

j_call: TRBJ2-2
v_call: TRBV7-3
cdr3_aa: ASSLGVSVNTGELF

j_call: TRBJ2-1
v_call: TRBV10-3
cdr3_aa: AISESTQGRGYNEQF

j_call: TRBJ2-7
v_call: TRBV7-9
cdr3_aa: ASSFGGAYEQY

j_call: TRBJ2-2
v_call: TRBV7-3
cdr3_aa: ASSLARANTGELF

j_call: TRBJ2-5
v_call: TRBV2
cdr3_aa: ASRLAGTSETQY

j_call: TRBJ2-1
v_call: TRBV5-1
cdr3_aa: ASSLEGNQQF

j_call: TRBJ1-5
v_call: TRBV18
cdr3_aa: ASSDGLNQPQH

j_call: TRBJ1-2
v_call: TRBV4-1
cdr3_aa: ASSQFFNQKNYGYT

j_call: TRBJ2-7
v_call: TRBV18
cdr3_aa: ASSPRGGSYEQY

j_call: TRBJ2-1
v_call: TRBV20-1
cdr3_aa: SARLAGPGHNEQF

j_call: TRBJ2-5
v_call: TRBV7-2
cdr3_aa: ASCYGFEETQY

j_call: TRBJ2-7
v_call: TRBV2
cdr3_aa: ASSVDRAEQY

j_call: TRBJ2-3
v_call: TRBV28
cdr3_aa: ASRRFRGRSTDTQY

j_call: TRBJ2-3
v_call: TRBV6-1
cdr3_aa: ASTPTGDGDTDTQY

j_call: TRBJ2-2
v_call: TRBV7-6
cdr3_aa: ASSIEPINTGELF

j_call: TRBJ1-2
v_call: TRBV19
cdr3_aa: ASSLQDVRGYT

j_call: TRBJ1-6
v_call: TRBV6-2/TRBV6-3
cdr3_aa: ASTLPGVNSPLH

j_call: TRBJ1-6
v_call: TRBV27
cdr3_aa: ASSLTTGSSYNSPLH

j_call: TRBJ2-7
v_call: TRBV10-3
cdr3_aa: AISGVGQRESRYEQY

j_call: TRBJ2-1
v_call: TRBV4-1
cdr3_aa: ASSQPISGRDNEQF

j_call: TRBJ2-1
v_call: TRBV28
cdr3_aa: ASSLYTSGMNEQF

j_call: TRBJ2-7
v_call: TRBV28
cdr3_aa: ASSLLAGLSVYEQY

j_call: TRBJ1-4
v_call: TRBV18
cdr3_aa: ASSPRREVNEKLF

j_call: TRBJ2-7
v_call: TRBV13
cdr3_aa: ASSYRDDAYEQY

j_call: TRBJ2-7
v_call: TRBV20-1
cdr3_aa: SASNSLSYEQY

j_call: TRBJ2-7
v_call: TRBV20-1
cdr3_aa: SASARASYEQY